The entry that follows covers one T cell receptor beta chain sequence. The antigen remains unidentified. This specimen comes from a study of post-analysis software for immune sequencing data. Overall study findings and caveats: Comparison with controls showed significantly lower normalized Chao1 diversity in multiple sclerosis patients. Compared with controls, patients had more of roughly five TRBV segments, including TRBV5-6, TRBV5-1 and TRBV20-1.

Incorporated into the TCR beta cDNA libraries were unique molecular identifiers, which served to reduce PCR and sequencing biases. MiXCR was run by TCRdb on the PCR reads, yielding one entry per CDR3 protein. Of roughly 580,000 distinct CDR3 sequences in the sample, around 40% were seen once. The CDR3 sequence is 14 residues long. The V and J ends lost 4 bases and 8 bases, in that order; junction bases with no gene match: 5. CDR1 SGHDT and CDR2 YYEEEE come from the germline V gene. The specimen was blood. The chain has TRBV5-6 and TRBJ1-6, with 8 positions matching TRBD1. The receptor comes from a girl between 5 and 17 years old with multiple sclerosis. The DNA of the CDR3 is TGTGCCAGCAGCCGGTGGACAGGGCATTCACCCCTCCACTTT. Protein: CASSRWTGHSPLHF.